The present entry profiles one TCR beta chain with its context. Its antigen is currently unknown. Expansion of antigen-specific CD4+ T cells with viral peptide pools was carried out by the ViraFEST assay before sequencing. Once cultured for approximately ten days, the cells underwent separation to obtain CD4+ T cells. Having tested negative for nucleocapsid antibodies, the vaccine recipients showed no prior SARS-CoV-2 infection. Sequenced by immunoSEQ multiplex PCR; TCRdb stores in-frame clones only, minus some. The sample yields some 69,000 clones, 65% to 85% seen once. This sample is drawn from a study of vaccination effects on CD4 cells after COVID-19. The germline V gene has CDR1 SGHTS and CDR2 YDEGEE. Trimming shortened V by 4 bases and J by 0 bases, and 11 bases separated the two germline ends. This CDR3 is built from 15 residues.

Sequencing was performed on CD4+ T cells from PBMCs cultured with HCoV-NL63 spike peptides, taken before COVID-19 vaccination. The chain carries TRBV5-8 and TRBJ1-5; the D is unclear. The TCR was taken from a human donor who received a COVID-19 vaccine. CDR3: CASSAPGYSNQPQHF. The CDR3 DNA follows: TGTGCCAGCAGCGCCCCGGGCTATAGCAATCAGCCCCAGCATTTT.